A selection of T cell receptor beta chains follows, all from one sample in a study of CD8+CD57+ T cells in acquired aplastic anemia. One entry per CDR3 protein results from TCRdb running MiXCR on the reads. The table lists 400,000 to 450,000 distinct CDR3 sequences, about two thirds of them singletons. The sample consisted of sorted CD4+, CD8+, or CD8+CD57+ T cells (not recorded which) from PBMCs. The receptor source for this set is a human donor in good health, serving as a control. The CDR3 runs from the conserved cysteine through the conserved F or W. D genes are given only for firm matches. Not all rows give a size; the values are once, few, many and, for expanded clones, a class.

TRBD1	TRBV12-3/TRBV12-4	NA	TRBJ2-3	CATSYRTGPDTQYF	TGTGCCACCAGCTACCGGACAGGGCCAGATACGCAGTATTTT
NA	TRBV20-1	NA	TRBJ1-2	CSAMASGTANTF	TGCAGTGCTATGGCATCGGGAACGGCTAACACCTTC
TRBD1	TRBV29-1	NA	TRBJ1-2	CSVDWTGHYGYTF	TGCAGCGTTGATTGGACAGGGCACTATGGCTACACCTTC
NA	TRBV20-1	many	TRBJ1-2	CSAGEGGHFGYTF	TGCAGTGCGGGGGAGGGGGGGCATTTTGGCTACACCTTC
TRBD2	TRBV2	many	TRBJ2-7	CAGRGGWGYEQYF	TGTGCCGGGCGGGGGGGCTGGGGCTACGAGCAGTACTTC
TRBD1	TRBV7-7	NA	TRBJ2-5	CASSSGQGGTQYF	TGTGCCAGCAGCTCGGGACAGGGTGGGACCCAGTACTTC
NA	TRBV7-8	NA	TRBJ2-5	CASSFPGTNQPQYF	TGTGCCAGCAGCTTTCCAGGGACAAATCAGCCCCAGTACTTC
TRBD1	TRBV10-3	few	TRBJ1-3	CAIGQGGNTIYF	TGTGCCATTGGACAGGGAGGAAACACCATATATTTT
TRBD1	TRBV20-1	NA	TRBJ1-6	CSVDRGQETHSPLHF	TGCAGTGTTGACAGGGGACAGGAGACCCATTCACCCCTCCACTTT
TRBD2	TRBV7-8	NA	TRBJ2-1	CASSNSLAGGQNKQFF	TGTGCCAGCAGTAATTCCCTAGCGGGGGGCCAAAATAAGCAGTTCTTC
TRBD1	TRBV25-1	NA	TRBJ2-1	CANSDLPGQGLNEQFF	TGTGCCAACAGTGATCTACCGGGACAGGGACTCAATGAGCAGTTCTTC
NA	TRBV19	NA	TRBJ2-3	CASTIAGNRGTDTQYF	TGTGCCAGTACAATAGCAGGGAACCGTGGCACAGATACGCAGTATTTT
TRBD1	TRBV30	NA	TRBJ2-5	CAWRSDYRGPYQETQYF	TGTGCCTGGAGAAGTGATTACAGGGGGCCCTACCAAGAGACCCAGTACTTC
NA	TRBV9	NA	TRBJ1-1	CASSVTRLVNEQFF	TGTGCCAGCAGCGTGACGAGACTAGTCAACGAACAGTTCTTT
NA	TRBV11-2	NA	TRBJ1-1	CASSLKRGHTEAFF	TGTGCCAGCAGCTTAAAGCGGGGACACACTGAAGCTTTCTTT
TRBD1	TRBV7-2	NA	TRBJ2-5	CASSLNRGQETQYTQYF	TGTGCCAGCAGCTTAAACAGGGGGCAGGAGACCCAGTACACCCAGTACTTC
TRBD1	TRBV5-1	NA	TRBJ2-2	CASSLGTGIGELFF	TGCGCCAGCAGCTTGGGGACAGGGATCGGGGAGCTGTTTTTT
TRBD1	TRBV10-3	many	TRBJ1-1	CATGQGGDMNTEAFF	TGTGCCACCGGGCAGGGGGGCGACATGAACACTGAAGCTTTCTTT
TRBD2	TRBV20-1	many	TRBJ2-1	CSASVAATSGGGKQFF	TGCAGTGCTAGTGTGGCCGCGACTAGCGGGGGGGGGAAGCAGTTCTTC
NA	TRBV11-3	many	TRBJ2-3	CASSPGLGSGTDTQYF	TGTGCCAGCAGCCCAGGTCTGGGTTCAGGCACAGATACGCAGTATTTT
TRBD1	TRBV9	NA	TRBJ1-6	CASSVGTGREQYYF	TGTGCCAGCAGCGTAGGGACAGGGAGAGAGCAGTACTACTTT
NA	TRBV7-2	NA	TRBJ2-1	CASSLGGRGRYQPFF	TGTGCCAGCAGCTTAGGGGGTAGGGGACGGTATCAGCCCTTCTTC
NA	TRBV7-2	NA	TRBJ1-6	CASSGRPVNSPLHF	TGTGCCAGCAGCGGGAGGCCGGTCAATTCACCCCTCCACTTT
TRBD2	TRBV5-5	NA	TRBJ2-3	CASSSQAGGTDTQYF	TGTGCCAGCAGCTCCCAAGCGGGGGGCACAGATACGCAGTATTTT
NA	TRBV12-3/TRBV12-4	NA	TRBJ2-4	CASSPNGEAGNIQYF	TGTGCCAGCAGTCCGAATGGGGAAGCCGGGAACATTCAGTACTTC
TRBD2	TRBV30	few	TRBJ2-2	CASTGTIGSGELFF	TGTGCCAGCACGGGGACTATCGGGTCCGGGGAGCTGTTTTTT
NA	TRBV29-1	few	TRBJ1-1	CSGQTTSGTEAFF	TGCAGCGGACAAACCACTTCGGGCACTGAAGCTTTCTTT
NA	TRBV7-7	NA	TRBJ2-1	CASSEIASGGRYEQFF	TGTGCCAGCAGCGAGATTGCTAGTGGGGGGCGGTATGAGCAGTTCTTC
TRBD1	TRBV15	NA	TRBJ2-3	CATSIEGALGTDTQYF	TGTGCTACCAGCATAGAGGGGGCGCTGGGGACAGATACGCAGTATTTT
NA	TRBV2	many	TRBJ1-2	CASSEFLTGYGYTF	TGTGCCAGCAGTGAATTTTTGACAGGATATGGCTACACCTTC
NA	TRBV9	NA	TRBJ2-5	CASSVPGLVYEQF	TGTGCCAGCAGCGTGCCGGGACTCGTCTACGAGCAGTTC
NA	TRBV19	NA	TRBJ1-6	CASSSQGQNNSPLHF	TGTGCCAGTAGTTCACAGGGTCAGAATAATTCACCCCTCCACTTT
TRBD1	TRBV27	NA	TRBJ1-1	CASGHRGTNTEAFF	TGTGCCAGCGGTCACAGGGGTACGAACACTGAAGCTTTCTTT
NA	TRBV7-9	once	TRBJ2-3	CASSPQWGANSPLF	TGTGCCAGCAGCCCACAATGGGGGGCCAATTCACCCCTTTTT
NA	TRBV7-9	NA	TRBJ2-6	CASSPGVGSGANVLTF	TGTGCCAGCAGCCCAGGGGTTGGCTCTGGGGCCAACGTCCTGACTTTC
NA	TRBV19	NA	TRBJ2-5	CASSTADQETQYF	TGTGCCAGTAGCACAGCGGACCAAGAGACCCAGTACTTC
NA	TRBV7-2	NA	TRBJ2-1	CASSDLGGRFF	TGTGCCAGCAGCGACCTTGGTGGGCGGTTCTTC
NA	TRBV9	many	TRBJ2-1	CASSGDLPKQFF	TGTGCCAGCAGCGGGGACCTGCCAAAGCAGTTCTTC
NA	TRBV20-1	once	TRBJ2-3	CSAGGQGGTHTQYF	TGCAGTGCCGGAGGACAAGGAGGCACACATACGCAGTATTTT
TRBD1	TRBV24-1	many	TRBJ2-1	CATSGKGQDYNEQFF	TGTGCCACCAGTGGTAAGGGACAGGACTACAATGAGCAGTTCTTC
TRBD1	TRBV12-3/TRBV12-4	NA	TRBJ1-2	CASSVSTGSYTF	TGTGCCAGCAGTGTCTCGACAGGGAGCTACACCTTC